These 16 T cell receptor beta chains came from one sample sequenced in a study of T cell responses to AZD1222 COVID-19 vaccine. Measured with immunoSEQ multiplex PCR; TCRdb has only the in-frame clones, and not every one. The table includes approximately 110,000 clones, 87% detected once. The specimen comprised peripheral blood, sampled 28 days after the second AZD1222 dose. The source is an adult who received the AZD1222 COVID-19 vaccine.

V is TRBV9 and J is TRBJ2-3; D possibly uses TRBD1 or TRBD2 (5 bases each). Germline V gene data show CDR1 as SGDLS and CDR2 as YYNGEE. V was clipped by 0 bases and J by 2 bases, with 10 bases between them. This CDR3 is built from 15 residues. This CDR3 reads CASSVGGVATDTQYF. CDR3 DNA: TGTGCCAGCAGCGTAGGAGGGGTTGCCACAGATACGCAGTATTTT.

The V and J genes are TRBV29-1 and TRBJ2-5; D remains unclear. With 1 base removed from V and 1 base from J, the gap between germline ends came to 10 bases. Germline V gene data show CDR1 as SQVTM and CDR2 as ANQGSEA. CDR3 length: 14 amino acids. The CDR3 loop is CSVEGVAAQETQYF. DNA for the CDR3: TGCAGCGTTGAAGGGGTAGCAGCCCAAGAGACCCAGTACTTC.

The V gene is TRBV28, the J gene TRBJ1-1; D gene uncertain. The V end was cut by 6 bases, the J end by 1 base, with 12 bases between. The CDR3 covers 14 residues. CDR1 MDHEN and CDR2 SYDVKM come from the germline V gene. The CDR3 nucleotides read TGTGCCAGCAGGCCGGGAGGGTGGAACACTGAAGCTTTCTTT. It codes for CASRPGGWNTEAFF.

The chain uses TRBV5-6 and TRBJ1-1; the D gene is possibly TRBD1 (6 bases). The CDR3 is made up of 13 amino acids. The ends were cut back, 3 bases at V and 0 bases at J, with 6 bases in the middle. Germline-derived CDR1 and CDR2 are SGHDT and YYEEEE. CDR3 DNA: TGTGCCAGCAGCTGGACAGTGAACACTGAAGCTTTCTTT. Amino acids: CASSWTVNTEAFF.

This chain joins TRBV28 and TRBJ1-1, with a weak D call TRBD1 (6 bases). Germline loops: CDR1 MDHEN, CDR2 SYDVKM. The CDR3 has 15 amino acids. V lost 3 bases and J 5 bases, leaving 16 bases between the germline ends. The CDR3 DNA sequence: TGTGCCAGCAGTTTTCCACAGGGCCTTCGTACTGAAGCTTTCTTT. Amino acids: CASSFPQGLRTEAFF.

This clone was seen only once. The rearrangement uses TRBV4-1 and TRBJ1-1; D is unresolved. Germline V gives CDR1 MGHRA, CDR2 YSYEKL. V was clipped by 7 bases and J by 4 bases, with 19 bases between them. This CDR3 is 15 amino acids long. The CDR3 DNA reads as TGCGCCAGCACACAAAGATCGGCACAGTCCACTGAAGCTTTCTTT. This codes for CASTQRSAQSTEAFF.

The chain combines TRBV4-1 with TRBJ1-1; D gene uncertain. The germline V gene encodes CDR1 MGHRA and CDR2 YSYEKL. The CDR3 totals 18 residues. The V gene lost 4 bases and the J gene lost 0 bases, with 21 bases spanning the gap. This chain's CDR3 is CASSPTGLQWRMNTEAFF. For the CDR3, the DNA is TGCGCCAGCAGCCCTACCGGATTGCAGTGGAGAATGAACACTGAAGCTTTCTTT.

This sequence joins TRBV19 and TRBJ2-5; perhaps TRBD2 as D (6 bases). This CDR3 region has 16 residues. V lost 5 bases, J lost 4 bases, and 20 bases lay in between. Looked up from germline, CDR1 is LNHDA and CDR2 is SQIVND (reference sequence). The CDR3 is CASSSLSSEVGETQYF. The CDR3 DNA sequence: TGTGCCAGTAGTTCCCTCTCTAGCGAAGTGGGAGAGACCCAGTACTTC.

The V call is TRBV28, the J call TRBJ2-5, with TRBD1 matching 10 bases. CDR1 and CDR2 from the germline V gene are MDHEN and SYDVKM. There are 16 residues in the CDR3. Trimming at V came to 3 bases and at J to 1 base, leaving 5 bases not matched to a gene. The CDR3, as DNA: TGTGCCAGCAGTTTCCGGGACAGGGGATCCCAAGAGACCCAGTACTTC. It yields the protein CASSFRDRGSQETQYF.

The chain couples TRBV30 to TRBJ1-2, with 7 bases lining up with TRBD1. J gave up 6 bases and V 2 bases, and 9 bases lay outside the gene matches. This CDR3 is built from 14 residues. Germline V gene data show CDR1 as GTSNPN and CDR2 as SVGIG (reference sequence). CDR3: CAWSFPGTADGYTF. The CDR3 nucleotides read TGTGCCTGGAGTTTTCCCGGGACAGCAGATGGCTACACCTTC.

The chain recombines TRBV10-3 with TRBJ2-3; no clear D. Trimming left V 8 bases short and J 0 bases short, with 15 bases between. This CDR3 has 15 amino acids. Germline V lookup: CDR1 ENHRY, CDR2 SYGVKD. CDR3 sequence: CAIDNSRGSTDTQYF. CDR3 bases: TGTGCCATCGATAATTCTCGTGGGAGCACAGATACGCAGTATTTT.

This chain uses TRBV7-8 with TRBJ1-2; D uncertain. The CDR3 length is 15 residues. The germline V and J ends were trimmed by 1 base and 2 bases, with 11 bases remaining between them. Germline values: CDR1 SGHVS, CDR2 FQNEAQ. DNA of the CDR3: TGTGCCAGCAGCTTAGTGGAGAGCCCAAACTATGGCTACACCTTC. Encoded protein: CASSLVESPNYGYTF. Drawing the rest from reference TRBV7-8 and TRBJ1-2, the complete variable domain is GAGVSQSPRYKVAKRGQDVALRCDPISGHVSLFWYQQALGQGPEFLTYFQNEAQLDKSGLPSDRFFAERPEGSVSTLKIQRTQQEDSAVYLCASSLVESPNYGYTFGSGTRLTVV.

The chain employs TRBV15 and TRBJ1-6, with 9 positions matching TRBD1. J gave up 9 bases and V 3 bases, and 6 bases lay outside the gene matches. The CDR3 has 15 residues. Germline lookup yields CDR1 LNHNV and CDR2 YYDKDF (reference sequence). CDR3 in amino acids: CATSSGDRAISPLHF. The CDR3 region has the DNA TGTGCCACCAGCAGCGGGGACAGGGCTATTTCACCCCTCCACTTT.

The V and J genes are TRBV4-1 and TRBJ1-6; 10 bases map to TRBD1. CDR1 MGHRA and CDR2 YSYEKL come from the germline V gene. V shed 4 bases and J 6 bases; nucleotides not matched to a gene: 18. The CDR3 totals 20 residues. CDR3 in amino acids: CASSLETGTGDVGGNSPLHF. CDR3 DNA sequence: TGCGCCAGCAGCCTAGAGACTGGGACAGGGGACGTGGGTGGTAATTCACCCCTCCACTTT.

This chain links TRBV9 with TRBJ1-4; no clear D. Germline values: CDR1 SGDLS, CDR2 YYNGEE. The CDR3 loop spans 15 amino acids. The ends were cut back, 0 bases at V and 8 bases at J, with 14 bases in the middle. For the CDR3, the DNA is TGTGCCAGCAGCGTAGGCGGGGAAGAGCTCGAAAAACTGTTTTTT. This codes for CASSVGGEELEKLFF. The full variable domain, rest sourced from reference TRBV9 and TRBJ1-4, is DSGVTQTPKHLITATGQRVTLRCSPRSGDLSVYWYQQSLDQGLQFLIQYYNGEERAKGNILERFSAQQFPDLHSELNLSSLELGDSALYFCASSVGGEELEKLFFGSGTQLSVL.

The gene calls are TRBV5-4 and TRBJ1-1; 9 positions match TRBD1. Losses at the gene ends were 4 bases for V and 5 bases for J; bases not matched to a gene: 9. The CDR3 has 15 residues. Germline CDR1 is SGHNT and CDR2 is YYREEE (reference sequence). The CDR3 bases are TGTGCCAGCAGCCCCCCGACAGGGGGGAATACTGAAGCTTTCTTT. This translates into CASSPPTGGNTEAFF.